The clone carrying this T cell receptor beta chain appeared a few times. Its antigen is as yet unknown. V was trimmed by 3 bases and J by 4 bases, leaving 15 bases between them. The CDR3 is 14 residues long. CDR1 and CDR2 (germline): DFQATT, SNEGSKA (reference sequence). With the Oncomine TCR Beta short-read assay, DNA from cultured CD4+ T cells was sequenced. TCRdb re-called the PCR reads with MiXCR, one entry per CDR3 protein. The table lists under 14,000 distinct CDR3 sequences, approximately 25% of them singletons. This entry is derived from a study of vaccination and CD4 T cells after COVID-19. Sample treatment: approximately 9-day PBMC culture with coronavirus spike peptide pools or control peptides (ViraFEST assay).

Sequenced material: CD4+ T cells from blood, cultured in vitro, taken after SARS-CoV-2 vaccination. The chain joins TRBV20-1 to TRBJ1-1; tentatively, D is TRBD1 (6 bases). The receptor was isolated from a human donor who had recovered from COVID-19. The CDR3 nucleotides read TGCAGTGCTAGGAACCCGACAGGCGGCACTGAAGCTTTCTTT. It translates to CSARNPTGGTEAFF.